This T cell receptor beta chain was obtained from a study of blood T cell repertoires in COVID-19. The repertoire was sequenced with immunoSEQ multiplex PCR; TCRdb's copy has only in-frame clones and lacks some. The sample lists under 250,000 clones, around 83% seen once, with less than 2% in the top ten. Germline-derived CDR1 and CDR2 are MNHNY and SVGAGI (reference sequence). Trimming left V 0 bases short and J 7 bases short, with 12 bases between. This CDR3 contains 14 residues. The table lists this clone with a count of one. V gene TRBV6-6 combines with J gene TRBJ1-2; D is possibly TRBD1 (5 bases). Material: peripheral blood. This receptor was obtained from a woman aged 40 to 49 who had recovered from COVID-19. This CDR3 reads CASSYSPRAAGYTF. The DNA for the CDR3 is TGTGCCAGCAGTTACTCCCCCAGGGCGGCTGGCTACACCTTC.